This T cell receptor (beta chain) stems from a study of blood T cell repertoires in COVID-19 (dated by TCRdb to about 2020). Regarding the study in general: Samples covering the acute and convalescent phases of COVID-19 were provided by collaborators in the United States, Italy and Spain. The sample metadata nearly always contained a de-identified subject ID, COVID-19 status, age in years and sex. Where HLA class I and class II types were available, the types were taken from metadata supplied by the sample provider, not from assay-based typing. The samples were drawn from the first 160 participants of the ongoing ImmuneRACE study and from 1,200 or so subjects provided by 6 global collaborators. The dataset comprised deeply sampled blood TCRbeta repertoires from subjects exposed to, actively infected with, or recovered from COVID-19. The prospective study material was composed of cDNA or gDNA derived from T cells, B-cell-depleted T cells, or PBMCs. The repertoires were released in a freely available public database intended as a resource for research on the immune response to SARS-CoV-2. Results and caveats for the whole study, not just this receptor: How much clinical and demographic metadata was included differed by source and by participant, and the metadata was provided uncurated.

Inclusive of the bounding cysteine and phenylalanine, the CDR3 is 18 residues long. The sequence is cut down to CDR3 DNA, 54 bases in frame from base 1. From the germline V gene, CDR1 is SGHRS and CDR2 is YFSETQ. A distance of 25 bases separates the germline ends of V and J, which lose 4 bases and 6 bases respectively. The immunoSEQ Assay, a bias-controlled multiplex PCR, was used to amplify TCRbeta CDR3 regions from genomic DNA. On the study's bioinformatics: The number of nucleated cells in each sample was estimated from the amplification of reference gene primers within the assay. To quantify the absolute abundance of each unique TCRbeta CDR3 rearrangement, sequence reads were collapsed and filtered. For each sample, productive Simpson clonality was calculated by taking the square root of Simpson's diversity index across productive rearrangements. The immuneACCESS repertoire file appears here via TCRdb, limited to in-frame rearrangements. These files lack a portion of the clones; in checked studies, under half of the deficit traces to unresolved V genes, and the cause of the others is not known. V and J calls and clone size follow that table, whereas D and trimming were derived from the DNA. The table for this sample lists 330,000 or so clones; around 90% of them were counted only once. The ten biggest clones cover about 4.7% of the sample.

In the prospective study, participants were about 18 to 89 years old, resided in about two dozen geographic areas of the United States, and were enrolled through a virtual design. In the prospective study, cohorts were assigned on the basis of participant-reported clinical history obtained from a screening survey and a study questionnaire. ImmuneRACE Cohort 3 recovered participants were defined by two consecutive negative NP/OP PCR tests, healthcare professional clearance, or symptom resolution. In the prospective study, whole blood, serum and a nasopharyngeal or oropharyngeal swab were collected from each participant by mobile phlebotomists. Prospective study participants could optionally give additional blood draws and questionnaires over a roughly 2-month period. Prospective study blood samples were shipped either frozen or at room temperature before DNA extraction. About this clone: It lacks a known antigen. No qualities accompany the bases; no much larger clone lies one base away.

This sequence uses TRBV5-1 and TRBJ2-2; a tentative D call is TRBD1 (6 bases match). The specimen sequenced was PBMCs or T cells enriched from blood (not recorded which). The clonotype originates from a man younger than 40 who had recovered from COVID-19. The DNA sequence is given as TGCGCCAGCAGCCCAGAAGGGGGATCGTCCACATTTTCCGGGGAGCTGTTTTTT. This translates into CASSPEGGSSTFSGELFF.